A selection of T cell receptor beta chains follows, all from one sample in a study of T-cell memory formation after mild COVID-19. From the 5' RACE reads, TCRdb called clonotypes with MiXCR, one entry per CDR3 protein. The sample records approximately 300,000 distinct CDR3 sequences, less than 20% being singletons. Sequencing input: PBMCs or a T cell subset sorted from them (not recorded which). These TCRs come from a man aged 18 to 29 who had mild COVID-19 (a few samples of this study predate the infection). Cell type and time point are not known. CDR3s include the opening cysteine and the closing phenylalanine or tryptophan. A D gene is named only where the DNA matches it firmly. Part of the rows lack a size; the others show once, few, many or a class for expanded clones.

D	V	J	size	CDR3	DNA
NA	TRBV6-2/TRBV6-3	TRBJ1-1	NA	CASSGPGWPEAFF	TGCGCCAGCAGCGGTCCCGGGTGGCCTGAAGCTTTCTTT
NA	TRBV5-1	TRBJ2-5	many	CASSEIWETQYF	TGCGCCAGCAGCGAAATTTGGGAGACCCAGTACTTC
TRBD1	TRBV7-9	TRBJ1-1	few	CASSPSQGAWSEAFF	TGTGCCAGCAGCCCGTCCCAGGGGGCTTGGTCTGAAGCTTTCTTT
NA	TRBV5-5	TRBJ1-5	NA	CASSLQGRSNQPQHF	TGTGCCAGCAGCTTGCAGGGTCGGAGCAATCAGCCCCAGCATTTT
NA	TRBV7-2	TRBJ2-3	NA	CASSLDPDLGDTQYF	TGTGCCAGCAGCTTGGATCCGGATTTAGGGGATACGCAGTATTTT
NA	TRBV10-3	TRBJ2-5	NA	CAIKDGARETQYF	TGTGCCATCAAGGACGGGGCCAGGGAGACCCAGTACTTC
NA	TRBV4-1	TRBJ1-5	NA	CASSQDPTGEIYSNQPQHF	TGCGCCAGCAGCCAAGATCCCACAGGCGAGATATATAGCAATCAGCCCCAGCATTTT
TRBD1	TRBV3-1	TRBJ1-5	NA	CASSHTGEQPQHF	TGTGCCAGCAGCCACACAGGGGAACAGCCCCAGCATTTT
NA	TRBV5-1	TRBJ2-6	few	CASSFEGGPGANVLTF	TGCGCCAGCAGCTTCGAGGGGGGCCCTGGGGCCAACGTCCTGACTTTC
TRBD1	TRBV12-3/TRBV12-4	TRBJ1-5	NA	CASSLDRALKPQHF	TGTGCCAGCAGTTTGGACAGGGCGCTTAAGCCCCAGCATTTT
NA	TRBV9	TRBJ1-6	NA	CASSVVGNINSPLHF	TGTGCCAGCAGCGTAGTAGGAAACATTAATTCACCCCTCCACTTT
TRBD2	TRBV9	TRBJ2-3	NA	CASPSGESPSTDTQYF	TGTGCCAGCCCTAGCGGGGAGTCGCCTAGCACAGATACGCAGTATTTT
NA	TRBV7-2	TRBJ2-7	NA	CASATLGGNEQYF	TGTGCCAGCGCCACCCTCGGGGGAAACGAGCAGTACTTC
TRBD1	TRBV20-1	TRBJ2-4	NA	CSARDRGLGNIQYF	TGCAGTGCTAGAGACAGGGGGCTGGGAAACATTCAGTACTTC
TRBD1	TRBV5-5	TRBJ1-2	few	CASSFEQGLYGYTF	TGTGCCAGCAGCTTCGAACAGGGGCTCTATGGCTACACCTTC
TRBD1	TRBV7-3	TRBJ1-3	few	CASSLGGQYSGNTIYF	TGTGCCAGCAGCTTAGGGGGACAGTACTCTGGAAACACCATATATTTT
NA	TRBV9	TRBJ1-1	once	CASSPSPGNTEAFF	TGTGCCAGCAGCCCATCCCCAGGGAACACTGAAGCTTTCTTT
NA	TRBV12-3/TRBV12-4	TRBJ1-5	NA	CASSFRGSMAGEPQHF	TGTGCCAGCAGTTTCCGTGGCTCAATGGCAGGGGAGCCCCAGCATTTT
NA	TRBV20-1	TRBJ2-7	few	CSANPRRSSYEQYF	TGCAGTGCTAACCCCAGGCGGAGCTCCTACGAGCAGTACTTC
NA	TRBV29-1	TRBJ2-7	NA	CSVRSSSYEQYF	TGCAGCGTTCGAAGCAGCTCCTACGAGCAGTACTTC
TRBD1	TRBV5-1	TRBJ2-3	many	CASSELQGTIDTQYF	TGCGCCAGCAGCGAGCTACAGGGGACGATAGATACGCAGTATTTT
NA	TRBV7-2	TRBJ2-3	few	CASSLGGPQGTQYF	TGTGCCAGCAGCTTAGGAGGTCCCCAGGGTACGCAGTATTTT
NA	TRBV10-3	TRBJ2-2	NA	CATRGGADTGELFF	TGTGCCACCAGAGGAGGGGCCGACACCGGGGAGCTGTTTTTT
NA	TRBV6-5	TRBJ2-2	NA	CASSYFSGELFF	TGTGCCAGCAGTTACTTCTCCGGGGAGCTGTTTTTT
NA	TRBV5-1	TRBJ2-6	NA	CASSQENSGANVLTF	TGCGCCAGCAGCCAGGAGAACTCTGGGGCCAACGTCCTGACTTTC
NA	TRBV4-2	TRBJ2-3	many	CASSPGWGERDTQYF	TGTGCCAGCAGCCCAGGGTGGGGGGAGAGAGATACGCAGTATTTT
TRBD1	TRBV19	TRBJ2-3	NA	CASSPGQGYTDTQYF	TGTGCCAGTAGTCCGGGACAGGGGTACACAGATACGCAGTATTTT
TRBD1	TRBV12-3/TRBV12-4	TRBJ2-6	NA	CASSLALGDRLSGANVLTF	TGTGCCAGCAGTTTAGCGCTAGGGGACAGGTTGTCTGGGGCCAACGTCCTGACTTTC
TRBD2	TRBV7-8	TRBJ2-3	few	CASSDGLAGSSTDTQYF	TGTGCCAGCAGCGACGGACTAGCGGGGTCTAGCACAGATACGCAGTATTTT
NA	TRBV3-1	TRBJ1-4	few	CASSPSQERQKLFF	TGTGCCAGCAGCCCTTCACAGGAGAGGCAAAAACTGTTTTTT
NA	TRBV7-2	TRBJ1-1	NA	CASRIGGFAEAFF	TGTGCCAGCAGGATCGGGGGTTTCGCTGAAGCTTTCTTT
TRBD1	TRBV5-4	TRBJ2-1	many	CASSLRRGRNNEQFF	TGTGCCAGCAGCTTGCGCAGGGGGCGCAACAATGAGCAGTTCTTC
NA	TRBV7-9	TRBJ2-2	few	CASSSGRNTGELFF	TGTGCCAGCAGCTCGGGGAGGAACACCGGGGAGCTGTTTTTT
TRBD2	TRBV3-1	TRBJ2-7	NA	CASSQRTSGEYEQYF	TGTGCCAGCAGCCAGAGGACTAGCGGGGAATACGAGCAGTACTTC
NA	TRBV7-2	TRBJ2-5	NA	CASSFRRQETQYF	TGTGCCAGCAGCTTTCGCAGACAAGAGACCCAGTACTTC
NA	TRBV19	TRBJ1-1	once	CASSPGAGVGNTEAFF	TGTGCCAGTAGTCCGGGCGCGGGGGTCGGGAACACTGAAGCTTTCTTT
TRBD2	TRBV5-5	TRBJ2-7	few	CASSLLAGALSYEQYF	TGTGCCAGCAGCTTACTAGCGGGGGCCCTCTCCTACGAGCAGTACTTC
TRBD2	TRBV10-2	TRBJ2-3	NA	CASSRDYPNTDTQYF	TGCGCCAGCAGTCGGGACTACCCAAACACAGATACGCAGTATTTT
TRBD2	TRBV20-1	TRBJ2-3	few	CSAITTSGDLTQYF	TGCAGTGCTATCACGACTAGCGGGGACCTTACGCAGTATTTT
NA	TRBV5-4	TRBJ2-5	NA	CASSLPSGPQETQYF	TGTGCCAGCAGCTTGCCGTCGGGTCCTCAAGAGACCCAGTACTTC
NA	TRBV11-2	TRBJ1-2	NA	CASSSGSNYGYTF	TGTGCCAGCAGCTCAGGGTCCAACTATGGCTACACCTTC
TRBD1	TRBV20-1	TRBJ1-1	NA	CSASGTGALAFF	TGCAGTGCTAGTGGGACAGGGGCTCTAGCTTTCTTT
NA	TRBV11-2	TRBJ2-2	NA	CASSLINRDTGELFF	TGTGCCAGCAGCTTAATCAACAGGGACACCGGGGAGCTGTTTTTT
NA	TRBV6-6	TRBJ2-1	few	CASSYGLIGANEQFF	TGTGCCAGCAGTTACGGGCTAATTGGGGCAAATGAGCAGTTCTTC
NA	TRBV20-1	TRBJ2-1	NA	CSARALGESSYNEQFF	TGCAGTGCTAGAGCCCTCGGGGAGAGCTCCTACAATGAGCAGTTCTTC
NA	TRBV27	TRBJ1-3	few	CASSLSSLNRNTIYF	TGTGCCAGCAGTTTATCGTCATTAAATCGAAACACCATATATTTT
NA	TRBV7-9	TRBJ2-5	NA	CASSTSPGTVQETQYF	TGTGCCAGCAGCACATCTCCAGGGACGGTCCAAGAGACCCAGTACTTC
NA	TRBV7-2	TRBJ1-4	NA	CASSSFQGEKLFF	TGTGCCAGCAGCTCATTCCAGGGCGAAAAACTGTTTTTT
NA	TRBV12-3/TRBV12-4	TRBJ2-7	NA	CASGRGALYEQYF	TGTGCCTCCGGCCGTGGGGCCCTATACGAGCAGTACTTC
TRBD1	TRBV5-1	TRBJ2-3	many	CASSPGQGAADTQYF	TGCGCCAGCAGCCCGGGACAGGGGGCTGCAGATACGCAGTATTTT
NA	TRBV27	TRBJ2-1	NA	CASASRGYYNEQFF	TGTGCCAGTGCAAGTCGGGGGTATTACAATGAGCAGTTCTTC
TRBD1	TRBV7-2	TRBJ2-4	NA	CASSFWGQGGKNIQYF	TGTGCCAGCAGCTTCTGGGGACAGGGGGGCAAAAACATTCAGTACTTC
TRBD2	TRBV4-3	TRBJ2-2	few	CASSQGVLAANTGELFF	TGCGCCAGCAGCCAAGGAGTACTAGCGGCGAACACCGGGGAGCTGTTTTTT
TRBD1	TRBV5-6	TRBJ1-1	few	CASSSGTGAFYRTEAFF	TGTGCCAGCAGTTCCGGGACAGGGGCCTTTTATCGCACTGAAGCTTTCTTT
NA	TRBV11-1	TRBJ2-1	few	CASSLGQGYFNEQFF	TGTGCCAGCAGCTTAGGGCAGGGGTACTTCAATGAGCAGTTCTTC